The TCR beta chain under discussion was sequenced for a study of beta chain features in type 1 diabetes. General observations from the study: TCRB repertoires of naive, central memory and Treg cells appeared more similar among patients than among healthy donors. VDJ junctions from patients with type 1 diabetes contained fewer insertions and more deletions. Researchers report that Type 1 diabetes patients had moderately but significantly shorter TCRB CDR3s across all four CD4+ subsets.

Every bit of the isolated RNA underwent reverse transcription, so sequencing read expressed TCRB transcripts. Method: immunoSEQ multiplex PCR; TCRdb's copy keeps in-frame clones and lacks some. This table has over 650,000 clones, more than 12% appearing once. The CDR3 totals 13 residues. The V end lost 6 bases, the J end lost 7 bases, and 13 bases lay between the germline ends. The V gene's germline CDR1 is MGHDK and CDR2 SYGVNS. Details on this clone: Antigen unknown.

The chain employs TRBV25-1 and TRBJ1-3; maybe TRBD1 (6 bases). The clonotype was recovered from a man aged 18-30 years with type 1 diabetes. Sequenced material: naive CD4+ T cells from blood. This CDR3 is CASRGDIRNTIYF. CDR3 nucleotides: TGTGCCAGCAGGGGGGACATCCGGAACACCATATATTTT.